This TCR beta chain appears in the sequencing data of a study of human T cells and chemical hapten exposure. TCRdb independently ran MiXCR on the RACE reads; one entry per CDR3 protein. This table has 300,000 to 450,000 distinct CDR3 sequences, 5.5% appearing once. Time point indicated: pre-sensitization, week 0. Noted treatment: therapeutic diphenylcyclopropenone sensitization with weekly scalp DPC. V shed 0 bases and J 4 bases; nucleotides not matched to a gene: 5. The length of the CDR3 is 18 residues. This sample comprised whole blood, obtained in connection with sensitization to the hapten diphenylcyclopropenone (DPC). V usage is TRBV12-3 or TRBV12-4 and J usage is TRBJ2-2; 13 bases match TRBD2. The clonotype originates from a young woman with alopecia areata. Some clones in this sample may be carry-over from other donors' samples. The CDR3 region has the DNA TGTGCCAGCAGTTTAGCCCCACTAGCGGGGGGGATCACCGGGGAGCTGTTTTTT. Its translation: CASSLAPLAGGITGELFF.